This T cell receptor (beta chain) was profiled in a study of T cell responses to AZD1222 COVID-19 vaccine. Some second doses came at about 4 weeks and others at about 12 weeks; these were pooled. This clone was seen a handful of times. Its antigen is unidentified. V lost 5 bases, J lost 6 bases, and 4 bases stayed unmatched. The CDR3 runs 14 residues. From germline, CDR1 is SEHNR and CDR2 FQNEAQ (reference sequence). General study findings and limits: Only 5 or 6 individuals given AZD1222 were seropositive at baseline. Following two doses of AZD1222, Spike-specific TCR breadth and depth rose. The donor cohort was predominantly white British with a female majority, and clonal diversity may have been underestimated.

The repertoire was sequenced with immunoSEQ multiplex PCR; TCRdb's copy has only in-frame clones and lacks some. The sample holds tens of thousands of clones, around 82% seen once. The V gene is TRBV7-9, the J gene TRBJ2-1; 10 bases match TRBD2. The sequence was collected from an adult who received the AZD1222 COVID-19 vaccine. The input for sequencing was peripheral blood, taken 28 days after the second AZD1222 dose. CDR3 sequence: CASSAGLAANEQFF. The CDR3 DNA reads TGTGCCAGCAGCGCTGGACTAGCGGCCAATGAGCAGTTCTTC.